This T cell receptor (beta chain) emerged from a study of CD8 T cells in ankylosing spondylitis. General study results and limits: Disease-linked clones displayed a CD8+ phenotype and appeared relatively rarely in peripheral blood. Reported data indicate significant enrichment of disease-linked clones within matched ankylosing spondylitis synovial fluid. Characteristic of ankylosing spondylitis blood, it appeared, was a TCR beta motif comprising about eight highly homologous variants. Earlier reports found some motif variants in synovial fluid and blood in reactive arthritis.

In its sample, this clonotype was seen a few times. What it binds is unknown. Molecular-barcoded quantitative 5'-RACE produced these TCR beta libraries. TCRdb called the 5' RACE reads again in MiXCR, with one record for every CDR3 protein. The data contain around 890,000 distinct CDR3 sequences, over 9.5% of them seen just once; the ten biggest clones take up 0.45% to 0.6%. The origin of this receptor is a male donor with ankylosing spondylitis. The sample taken for sequencing was blood, either unsorted or a sorted T cell fraction (not recorded which).

The CDR3 spells CASSAHPGEQYF. For the CDR3, the DNA is TGTGCCAGCAGCGCCCACCCGGGCGAGCAGTACTTC. The chain employs TRBV12-1 and TRBJ2-7; the D call in the table, TRBD2, was not verified against the DNA. TRBV12-1 is a pseudogene. The CDR3 contains 12 residues.